These 23 T cell receptor beta chains came from one sample sequenced in a study of post-analysis software for immune sequencing data. Study-wide points: Controls had lower frequencies than patients of about 5 TRBV segments, which included TRBV5-6, TRBV5-1 and TRBV20-1.

Carried by the TCR beta cDNA libraries were unique molecular identifiers. TCRdb re-derived calls from the PCR reads in MiXCR, one entry per CDR3 protein. The top ten clones hold around 4.5% of a sample with under 900,000 distinct CDR3 sequences, about 50% of them seen once. These receptors have no known antigen. The sample taken for sequencing was blood. The receptors stem from a girl aged 5-17 years with multiple sclerosis.

The sample holds a few counts of this clonotype. The chain couples TRBV7-6 to TRBJ2-3; D possibly corresponds to TRBD1 (6 bases). Germline V CDR1 and CDR2: SGHVS, FNYEAQ. The CDR3 extends over 16 amino acids. Trimming stripped 0 bases from V and 2 bases from J, with 12 bases between. The chain's CDR3 is CASSLAMTGTTDTQYF. The CDR3 region has the DNA TGTGCCAGCAGCTTAGCCATGACAGGAACCACAGATACGCAGTATTTT.

The chain carries TRBV7-9 and TRBJ1-2; 9 nucleotides agree with TRBD1. In germline, CDR1 is SEHNR, CDR2 FQNEAQ (reference sequence). The CDR3 is 13 amino acids. Trimming at V came to 5 bases and at J to 7 bases, leaving 5 bases not matched to a gene. The CDR3 DNA reads as TGTGCCAGCAGCGGGGACAGGGCTGCTGGCTACACCTTC. Translation: CASSGDRAAGYTF.

The chain is built from TRBV11-2 and TRBJ2-4; 11 bases map to TRBD2. Matching the DNA end better, TRBJ2-7 makes the J call doubtful. This CDR3 contains 14 residues. CDR1 is SGHAT and CDR2 is FQNNGV in the germline V gene. The chain's CDR3 is CASSLTSGIYEQYF. In nucleotides, the CDR3 is TGTGCCAGCAGCTTGACTAGCGGGATCTACGAGCAGTACTTC.

The chain carries TRBV13 and TRBJ1-1, with 7 bases lining up with TRBD1. This CDR3 spans 15 amino acids. Germline V CDR1 and CDR2: PRHDT, FYEKMQ (reference sequence). Trimming cost V 4 bases and J 1 base; bases outside gene matches: 6. CDR3 residues: CASSSKRTGNTEAFF. The CDR3 region has the DNA TGTGCCAGCAGCTCCAAAAGGACAGGGAACACTGAAGCTTTCTTT.

The rearrangement uses TRBV29-1 and TRBJ2-3, with D perhaps TRBD2 (5 bases). CDR1 is SQVTM, CDR2 ANQGSEA, per germline. Trimming removed 2 bases from V and 6 bases from J, with 9 bases in between. This CDR3 region has 12 residues. CDR3: CSVESLADTQYF. The CDR3 nucleotides read TGCAGCGTTGAATCTTTAGCGGATACGCAGTATTTT.

This clonotype was seen a few times. The rearrangement joins TRBV3-1 to TRBJ2-6, with TRBD1 as a possible D gene (6 bases). The germline gives CDR1 LGHDT, CDR2 YNNKEL (reference sequence). V dropped 4 bases and J dropped 0 bases, with 13 bases sitting between them. The CDR3 runs 17 residues. DNA for the CDR3: TGTGCCAGCAGCCCGCAGGGGCAAAGCTCTGGGGCCAACGTCCTGACTTTC. It codes for CASSPQGQSSGANVLTF.

This clonotype appeared a few times. The rearrangement uses TRBV20-1 and TRBJ2-7, with 10 bases identical to TRBD2. Looked up from germline, CDR1 is DFQATT and CDR2 is SNEGSKA (reference sequence). The CDR3 runs to 14 residues. The ends lost 5 bases at V and 2 bases at J; junction bases unmatched: 6. CDR3 sequence (DNA): TGCAGTGCTGTACTAGCGGGATACCCCTACGAGCAGTACTTC. This codes for CSAVLAGYPYEQYF.

This clonotype was counted once. V usage is TRBV29-1 and J usage is TRBJ2-7; 8 positions agree with TRBD1. This CDR3 has 13 amino acids. Germline CDR1 SQVTM, CDR2 ANQGSEA. Germline trimming cut 1 base from V and 5 bases from J; bases unmatched to any gene: 4. The CDR3 here is CSVEGQGAHEQYF. As DNA, the CDR3 is TGCAGCGTTGAAGGTCAGGGGGCCCACGAGCAGTACTTC.

This clonotype has only a few counts. This chain uses TRBV18 with TRBJ2-3; D not resolved. Trimming took 6 bases from V and 2 from J, leaving 6 bases between them. The CDR3 runs to 12 residues. CDR1 and CDR2 (germline): KGHSH, LQKENI. In nucleotides, the CDR3 is TGTGCCAGCTCCCACCCCACAGATACGCAGTATTTT. As protein: CASSHPTDTQYF.

The chain links TRBV15 to TRBJ2-7, with D perhaps matching TRBD1 (5 bases). Trimming removed 2 bases from V and 3 bases from J, with 23 bases in between. The V gene's germline CDR1 is LNHNV and CDR2 YYDKDF (reference sequence). This CDR3 has 18 residues. CDR3: CATSRTGATRRIGYEQYF. The CDR3 DNA follows: TGTGCCACCAGCAGAACAGGAGCTACCAGGCGGATAGGCTACGAGCAGTACTTC.

This clonotype was found a few times. For the CDR3, the DNA is TGTGCCATCAGTGTAGCGGGAAAATCAGATACGCAGTATTTT. This sequence encodes CAISVAGKSDTQYF. This chain joins TRBV10-3 and TRBJ2-3; 8 bases map to TRBD2. Germline V gene data show CDR1 as ENHRY and CDR2 as SYGVKD. Trimming took 4 bases from V and 4 from J; bases not matched to a gene: 4. The CDR3 sequence is 14 residues long.

The sample holds a few counts of this clonotype. This chain links TRBV7-8 with TRBJ1-6; D gene uncertain. The CDR3 runs to 17 residues. CDR1 is SGHVS, CDR2 FQNEAQ, per germline. V was pared by 0 bases and J by 9 bases, with 18 bases between. Written as DNA, the CDR3 is TGTGCCAGCAGCTTAGCACCTCGGACGGTAGAGGGTTCACCCCTCCACTTT. It codes for CASSLAPRTVEGSPLHF. Using reference TRBV7-8 and TRBJ1-6 for the parts outside the CDR3, the full variable domain is GAGVSQSPRYKVAKRGQDVALRCDPISGHVSLFWYQQALGQGPEFLTYFQNEAQLDKSGLPSDRFFAERPEGSVSTLKIQRTQQEDSAVYLCASSLAPRTVEGSPLHFGNGTRLTVT.

The chain carries TRBV9 and TRBJ1-2; 7 bases map to TRBD1. Germline CDR1 and CDR2: SGDLS and YYNGEE. The CDR3 is 16 amino acids. The V gene end was trimmed by 3 bases and the J gene end by 3 bases; junction bases not matched to a gene: 11. Written as DNA, the CDR3 is TGTGCCAGCAGCGGTCCGGGACAGCGATATGACTATGGCTACACCTTC. Amino acid sequence: CASSGPGQRYDYGYTF.

The chain combines TRBV20-1 with TRBJ1-5, with D perhaps matching TRBD1 (5 bases). Germline V gives CDR1 DFQATT, CDR2 SNEGSKA (reference sequence). The CDR3 spans 12 residues. V gave up 3 bases and J gave up 5 bases, with 8 bases separating them. The CDR3: CSASAGDQPQHF. CDR3 coding DNA: TGCAGTGCTAGCGCGGGGGATCAGCCCCAGCATTTT.

The chain couples TRBV25-1 to TRBJ2-7, with TRBD1 matching over 7 bases. Germline V CDR1 and CDR2: MGHDK, SYGVNS. This CDR3 region has 14 residues. J lost 6 bases, V lost 3 bases, and 8 bases had no gene match. The CDR3 sequence: CASSEGQSGSEQYF. The CDR3 DNA follows: TGTGCCAGCAGTGAGGGACAGTCGGGGAGCGAGCAGTACTTC.

The chain is built from TRBV29-1 and TRBJ1-4; no clear D gene. Per germline, CDR1 SQVTM and CDR2 ANQGSEA. Trimming left V 7 bases short and J 3 bases short, with 12 bases between. The CDR3 is 13 amino acids. CDR3 sequence: CSAEARANEKLFF. CDR3 DNA sequence: TGCAGCGCCGAGGCGCGGGCTAATGAAAAACTGTTTTTT.

The chain combines TRBV20-1 with TRBJ1-2, with 7 bases lining up with TRBD1. There are 13 residues in the CDR3. Looked up from germline, CDR1 is DFQATT and CDR2 is SNEGSKA (reference sequence). The V segment lost 7 bases and the J segment 2 bases; nucleotides outside the gene matches: 7. CDR3 protein: CSVPTGTNYGYTF. The CDR3 DNA is TGCAGTGTTCCGACAGGGACGAACTATGGCTACACCTTC.

The chain has TRBV5-1 and TRBJ2-4; no reliable D call. The V gene lost 7 bases and the J gene lost 13 bases, with 18 bases spanning the gap. The CDR3 spans 12 residues. Germline CDR1 reads SGHRS; CDR2 reads YFSETQ. The CDR3 region is CASHLTSGEQYF. As DNA, the CDR3 is TGCGCCAGCCACCTGACAAGTGGAGAGCAGTACTTC.

This chain uses TRBV29-1 with TRBJ2-7, with 8 bases lining up with TRBD2. With 7 bases clipped from V and 2 bases from J, the junction kept 4 bases outside the gene matches. CDR1 is SQVTM and CDR2 is ANQGSEA in the germline V gene. The CDR3 has 12 residues. This CDR3 reads CSAAGDPYEQYF. The CDR3 region has the DNA TGCAGCGCAGCGGGGGATCCCTACGAGCAGTACTTC.

This clonotype was counted a few times. The DNA for the CDR3 is TGTGCCAGCAGCTTAGGACAAATCGACTCCTATGGCTACACCTTC. It translates to CASSLGQIDSYGYTF. The rearrangement joins TRBV7-2 to TRBJ1-2; D unresolved. The V gene's germline CDR1 is SGHTA and CDR2 FQGNSA. V was pared by 1 base and J by 4 bases, with 13 bases between. CDR3 length: 15 residues. Using reference TRBV7-2 and TRBJ1-2 for the parts outside the CDR3, the full variable domain is GAGVSQSPSNKVTEKGKDVELRCDPISGHTALYWYRQSLGQGLEFLIYFQGNSAPDKSGLPSDRFSAERTGGSVSTLTIQRTQQEDSAVYLCASSLGQIDSYGYTFGSGTRLTVV.

The chain carries TRBV20-1 and TRBJ2-3; 11 bases line up with TRBD2. The CDR3 length is 15 residues. Trimming removed 4 bases from V and 2 bases from J; junction bases left unmatched: 5. The germline V gene encodes CDR1 DFQATT and CDR2 SNEGSKA (reference sequence). CDR3 sequence reads: CSATRLAGPTDTQYF. CDR3 DNA sequence: TGCAGTGCTACCAGACTAGCGGGACCCACAGATACGCAGTATTTT.

The J gene is TRBJ1-4, the V gene TRBV6-5; D may be TRBD1 (5 bases). The CDR3 consists of 16 residues. The V gene's germline CDR1 is MNHEY and CDR2 SVGAGI. V gave up 0 bases and J gave up 0 bases, with 8 bases separating them. As DNA, the CDR3 is TGTGCCAGCAGTTACTCGAGAGGGGCAACTAATGAAAAACTGTTTTTT. Encoded protein: CASSYSRGATNEKLFF.

This clonotype was picked up a small number of times. The J gene is TRBJ2-7, the V gene TRBV19, with D unresolved. The length of the CDR3 is 14 residues. V lost 2 bases and J lost 0, with 8 bases in between. The germline V gene encodes CDR1 LNHDA and CDR2 SQIVND (reference sequence). For the CDR3, the DNA is TGTGCCAGTAGTATAACCGGTAGCTCCTACGAGCAGTACTTC. Amino acids: CASSITGSSYEQYF. Combining the CDR3 with reference TRBV19 and TRBJ2-7 gives the whole variable domain DGGITQSPKYLFRKEGQNVTLSCEQNLNHDAMYWYRQDPGQGLRLIYYSQIVNDFQKGDIAEGYSVSREKKESFPLTVTSAQKNPTAFYLCASSITGSSYEQYFGPGTRLTVT.